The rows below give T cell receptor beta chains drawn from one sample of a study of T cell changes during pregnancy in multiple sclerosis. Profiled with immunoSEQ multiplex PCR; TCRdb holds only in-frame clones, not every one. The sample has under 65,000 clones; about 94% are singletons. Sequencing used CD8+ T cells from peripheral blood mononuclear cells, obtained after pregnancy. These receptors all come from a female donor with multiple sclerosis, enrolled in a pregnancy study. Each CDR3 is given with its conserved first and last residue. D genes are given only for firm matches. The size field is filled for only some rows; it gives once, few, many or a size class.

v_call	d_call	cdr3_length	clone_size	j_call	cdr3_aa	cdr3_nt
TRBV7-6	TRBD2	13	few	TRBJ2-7	CASSFSGNNEQYF	TGTGCCAGCAGCTTTAGCGGGAACAACGAGCAGTACTTC
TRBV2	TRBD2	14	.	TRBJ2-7	CASTRGAAGREQYF	TGTGCCAGCACTCGAGGGGCAGCGGGGAGGGAGCAGTACTTC
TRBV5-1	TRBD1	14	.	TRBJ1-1	CASSLGGTDTEAFF	TGCGCCAGCAGCTTGGGGGGGACAGACACTGAAGCTTTCTTT
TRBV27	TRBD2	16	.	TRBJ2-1	CASSLGLAGEYNEQFF	TGTGCCAGCAGTTTAGGCCTAGCGGGAGAATACAATGAGCAGTTCTTC
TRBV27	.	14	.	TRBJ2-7	CASSPRDSSYEQYF	TGTGCCAGCAGCCCCAGGGATAGCTCCTACGAGCAGTACTTC
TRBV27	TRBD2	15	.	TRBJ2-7	CASSVSGRAGYEQYF	TGTGCCAGCAGTGTGAGCGGGAGGGCCGGCTACGAGCAGTACTTC
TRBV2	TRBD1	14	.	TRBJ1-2	CARGTGTLNYGYTF	TGTGCCAGGGGGACAGGGACCCTGAACTATGGCTACACCTTC
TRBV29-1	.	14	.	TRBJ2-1	CSVEGTGSYNEQFF	TGCAGCGTTGAGGGGACTGGTTCCTACAATGAGCAGTTCTTC
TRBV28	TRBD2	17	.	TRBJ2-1	CASSFLVETSGLNEQFF	TGTGCCAGCAGTTTTCTAGTAGAAACTAGCGGACTCAATGAGCAGTTCTTC
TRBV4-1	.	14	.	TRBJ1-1	CASSQGGGRTEAFF	TGCGCCAGCAGCCAAGGGGGGGGTCGCACTGAAGCTTTCTTT
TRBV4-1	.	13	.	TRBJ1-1	CASSPRQDTEAFF	TGCGCCAGCAGCCCTCGACAGGACACTGAAGCTTTCTTT
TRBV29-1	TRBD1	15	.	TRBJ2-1	CSSDSDRGHYNEQFF	TGCAGCTCCGACTCGGACAGGGGGCACTACAATGAGCAGTTCTTC
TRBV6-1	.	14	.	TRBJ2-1	CASKEGGGYNEQFF	TGTGCCAGCAAGGAAGGGGGGGGGTACAATGAGCAGTTCTTC
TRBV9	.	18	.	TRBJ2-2	CASSVVAHQDSYTGELFF	TGTGCCAGCAGCGTAGTGGCCCATCAAGATAGCTACACCGGGGAGCTGTTTTTT
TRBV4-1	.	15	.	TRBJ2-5	CASSQAGGGQETQYF	TGCGCCAGCAGCCAAGCGGGCGGAGGACAAGAGACCCAGTACTTC
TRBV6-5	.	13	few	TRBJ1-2	CASTWGPTEGYTF	TGTGCCAGCACTTGGGGGCCTACCGAGGGCTACACCTTC
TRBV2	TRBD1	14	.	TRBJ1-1	CASKGTGSNTEAFF	TGTGCCTCAAAAGGGACAGGGTCGAACACTGAAGCTTTCTTT
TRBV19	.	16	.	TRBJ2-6	CASSKSLGPGANVLTF	TGTGCCAGTAGTAAGAGTTTGGGCCCTGGGGCCAACGTCCTGACTTTC
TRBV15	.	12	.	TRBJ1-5	CATSTGGQPQHF	TGTGCCACCAGCACCGGCGGACAGCCCCAGCATTTT
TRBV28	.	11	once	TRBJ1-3	CASGALDTIYF	TGTGCCAGCGGAGCGTTGGACACCATATATTTT
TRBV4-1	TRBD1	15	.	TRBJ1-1	CASSHRQGVNTEAFF	TGCGCCAGCAGCCATCGACAGGGGGTGAACACTGAAGCTTTCTTT
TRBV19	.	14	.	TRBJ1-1	CASCSDSYNTEAFF	TGTGCCAGTTGCTCGGACAGCTATAACACTGAAGCTTTCTTT
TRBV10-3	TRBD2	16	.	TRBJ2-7	CAISASGLHLVYEQYF	TGTGCCATCAGTGCTAGCGGGCTCCATCTTGTCTACGAGCAGTACTTC
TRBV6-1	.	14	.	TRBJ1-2	CASIGTQANYGYTF	TGTGCCAGCATCGGGACACAAGCTAACTATGGCTACACCTTC
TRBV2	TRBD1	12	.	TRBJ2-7	CASITTGYEQYF	TGTGCCAGCATTACGACAGGGTACGAGCAGTACTTC
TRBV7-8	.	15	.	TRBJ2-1	CASSPGVGDYNEQFF	TGTGCCAGCAGCCCCGGGGTGGGAGACTACAATGAGCAGTTCTTC
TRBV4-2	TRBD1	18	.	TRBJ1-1	CASSPSSGTGVPNTEAFF	TGTGCCAGCAGCCCTTCCTCCGGGACAGGGGTCCCGAACACTGAAGCTTTCTTT
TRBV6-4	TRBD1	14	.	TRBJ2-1	CASSDSAGGNEQFF	TGTGCCAGCAGTGACTCGGCAGGGGGCAATGAGCAGTTCTTC
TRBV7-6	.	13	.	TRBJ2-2	CASSPSVAGELFF	TGTGCCAGCAGCCCTTCGGTGGCCGGGGAGCTGTTTTTT
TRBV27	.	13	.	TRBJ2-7	CASSLTGAYEQYF	TGTGCCAGCAGTTTAACGGGGGCCTACGAGCAGTACTTC
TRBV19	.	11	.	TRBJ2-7	CASSGRGEQYF	TGTGCCAGTAGTGGAAGGGGGGAGCAGTACTTC
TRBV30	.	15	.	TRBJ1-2	CAWSKRPTEDYGYTF	TGTGCCTGGAGTAAACGCCCGACAGAAGACTATGGCTACACCTTC
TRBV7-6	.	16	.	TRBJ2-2	CASSLAPADNTGELFF	TGTGCCAGCAGCTTAGCGCCGGCGGATAACACCGGGGAGCTGTTTTTT
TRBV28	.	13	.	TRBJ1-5	CASSFRGYQPQHF	TGTGCCAGCAGTTTCCGGGGGTATCAGCCCCAGCATTTT
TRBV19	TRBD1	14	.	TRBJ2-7	CASSPGTGGAEQYF	TGTGCCAGTAGTCCCGGGACAGGGGGCGCCGAGCAGTACTTC